This T cell receptor beta chain came from a study of OX40 agonist ivuxolimab in advanced cancers. Trimming removed 5 bases from V and 4 bases from J, with 14 bases in between. CDR1 and CDR2 (germline): SEHNR, FQNEAQ (reference sequence). This CDR3 is 14 amino acids long. The protocol was immunoSEQ multiplex PCR, while the TCRdb copy is restricted to in-frame clones and leaves out a portion. The sample shows roughly 43,000 clones, about 88% of them seen only once. The clonotype originates from an adult with an advanced solid tumor such as melanoma, head and neck, liver or kidney cancer. Sequencing was performed on CD4+ or CD8+ T cells sorted from blood, taken in a trial of the OX40 agonist ivuxolimab. This chain joins TRBV7-9 and TRBJ1-1, with D perhaps matching TRBD1 (5 bases). The CDR3 reads CASSTHGAGTEAFF. CDR3 nucleotide sequence: TGTGCCAGCAGCACCCACGGGGCGGGCACTGAAGCTTTCTTT. Full variable domain (outside the CDR3, taken from reference TRBV7-9 and TRBJ1-1): DTGVSQNPRHKITKRGQNVTFRCDPISEHNRLYWYRQTLGQGPEFLTYFQNEAQLEKSRLLSDRFSAERPKGSFSTLEIQRTEQGDSAMYLCASSTHGAGTEAFFGQGTRLTVV.